This is a list of T cell receptor beta chains from one sample in a study of blood T cell repertoires in COVID-19. Data came from immunoSEQ multiplex PCR; TCRdb stores just in-frame clones and leaves some out. The data contain tens of thousands of clones, roughly 89% of them singletons. The specimen sequenced was peripheral blood. Receptors were obtained from an elderly woman with acute or convalescent COVID-19. The CDR3 runs from the conserved cysteine through the conserved F or W. A D gene is named only where the DNA matches it firmly. Some rows have no size entry. The others give once, few or many, or a class for an expanded clone.

d_call	v_call	j_call	clone_size	cdr3_nt	cdr3_aa
TRBD2	TRBV4-2	TRBJ2-3	-	TGTGCCAGCAGCCAAGAGTCGGCGGGGGGAACCACAGATACGCAGTATTTT	CASSQESAGGTTDTQYF
TRBD1	TRBV10-2	TRBJ1-4	few	TGCGCCAGCAGTGTGGGGACGGGGACAGGGGAAAAACTGTTTTTT	CASSVGTGTGEKLFF
-	TRBV28	TRBJ1-2	-	TGTGCCAGCAGTTCCCTGGAGGGTAACACCTTC	CASSSLEGNTF
-	TRBV9	TRBJ1-2	-	TGTGCCAGCAGCGTAACCAGGGGCCCGGATGGCTACACCTTC	CASSVTRGPDGYTF
TRBD2	TRBV30	TRBJ2-5	-	TGTGCCTGGTCTGGGAGGGGCAATTGGGAGACCCAGTACTTC	CAWSGRGNWETQYF
-	TRBV2	TRBJ2-2	-	TGTGCCAGCAGGTTCGCCGGGGAGCTGTTTTTT	CASRFAGELFF
TRBD2	TRBV5-4	TRBJ2-3	-	TGTGCCAGCAGCTTAAGACTAGCGGGAGGATGGGCAGATACGCAGTATTTT	CASSLRLAGGWADTQYF
-	TRBV7-9	TRBJ1-6	-	TGTGCCAGCAGCTCCGTGGGGGCGCTGAGGAATTCACCCCTCCACTTT	CASSSVGALRNSPLHF
-	TRBV30	TRBJ1-3	-	TGTGCCTGGAACTCCGCTGGAAACACCATATATTTT	CAWNSAGNTIYF
TRBD1	TRBV9	TRBJ1-1	-	TGTGCCAGCAGCGAGGCAGGGGGTCAAGGCTCTGAAGCTTTCTTT	CASSEAGGQGSEAFF
-	TRBV5-1	TRBJ1-4	-	TGCGCCAGCAGCTTGGCCCCCGGAGGAGTTGAAAAACTGTTTTTT	CASSLAPGGVEKLFF
TRBD2	TRBV5-5	TRBJ2-1	once	TGTGCCAGCAGCCTGAGGGTGGTCGCGGGAGTTGAGCAGTTCTTC	CASSLRVVAGVEQFF
-	TRBV1	TRBJ1-2	-	TGCACCAGCAGCCAGGGGACAGGGGATAATTATGGCTACACCTTC	CTSSQGTGDNYGYTF
-	TRBV9	TRBJ2-1	few	TGTGCCAGCAGCGTTCGCCCCGGACTCGACTACAATGAGCAGTTCTTC	CASSVRPGLDYNEQFF
-	TRBV18	TRBJ1-1	-	TGTGCCAGCTCACCACCGAGTCGGGGTGGGACTGAAGCTTTCTTT	CASSPPSRGGTEAFF
-	TRBV7-3	TRBJ1-1	-	TGTGCCAGCAGCTTCGGACAGCACACTGAAGCTTTCTTT	CASSFGQHTEAFF
-	TRBV24-1	TRBJ1-1	-	TGTGCCACCAGTGACTCGGTAACAGCTTTCTTT	CATSDSVTAFF
-	TRBV28	TRBJ2-7	once	TGTGCCAGCGGAGAACCGGGACTCCTCTCCTACGAGCAGTACTTC	CASGEPGLLSYEQYF